Listed below are T cell receptor beta chains from one sample, sequenced in a study of T cells in Graves' hyperthyroidism and ophthalmopathy. TCRdb re-called the multiplex PCR reads through MiXCR, storing one row per CDR3 protein. Of roughly 400,000 distinct CDR3 sequences listed, approximately 14% are singletons. Sample: blood. The source is a woman younger than 35 with Graves' hyperthyroidism that later progressed to Graves' ophthalmopathy. Both conserved end residues are part of each CDR3. A D gene is named only where the DNA matches it firmly. The listing skips clone size in some rows; elsewhere it reads once, few, many or a size class.

CDR3 DNA: TGTGCCAGCAGTTACTCGACGATACTACAAATCCATCAGCCCCAGCATTTT
CDR3 protein: CASSYSTILQIHQPQHF
D gene: -
V gene: TRBV6-2/TRBV6-3
clone size: -
J gene: TRBJ1-5

CDR3 DNA: TGTGCCAGCAGCTTAGGAGGGACTAACTCCTACAATGAGCAGTTCTTC
CDR3 protein: CASSLGGTNSYNEQFF
D gene: TRBD2
V gene: TRBV7-9
clone size: -
J gene: TRBJ2-1

CDR3 DNA: TGCGCCAGCAGCCCCTTACAGGGGGAGACCCAGTACTTC
CDR3 protein: CASSPLQGETQYF
D gene: TRBD1
V gene: TRBV4-1
clone size: few
J gene: TRBJ2-5

CDR3 DNA: TGCGCCAGCAGCTTGAGTCCGACAAGTCCTGAAGCTTTCTTT
CDR3 protein: CASSLSPTSPEAFF
D gene: -
V gene: TRBV5-1
clone size: many
J gene: TRBJ1-1

CDR3 DNA: TGTGCCAGCAGCTTAGACGGACCACTGAACAAAAACATTCAGTACTTC
CDR3 protein: CASSLDGPLNKNIQYF
D gene: -
V gene: TRBV11-2
clone size: many
J gene: TRBJ2-4

CDR3 DNA: TGTGCCAGCAAGAGGCTTGGACTAGCGGACGAAGAGACCCAGTACTTC
CDR3 protein: CASKRLGLADEETQYF
D gene: TRBD2
V gene: TRBV2
clone size: many
J gene: TRBJ2-5

CDR3 DNA: TGCAGTGCTAGAGGCGGACCCCAGGGATCCGAGCAGTACTTC
CDR3 protein: CSARGGPQGSEQYF
D gene: -
V gene: TRBV20-1
clone size: many
J gene: TRBJ2-7

CDR3 DNA: TGTGCCACCAGTGACTATCAGGGGGGTTCCACCGGGGAGCTGTTTTTT
CDR3 protein: CATSDYQGGSTGELFF
D gene: -
V gene: TRBV24-1
clone size: few
J gene: TRBJ2-2

CDR3 DNA: TGTGCCAGCAGTTTCCCCCTCCTACTAGCGGGGGACTACTACGAGCAGTACTTC
CDR3 protein: CASSFPLLLAGDYYEQYF
D gene: TRBD2
V gene: TRBV27
clone size: -
J gene: TRBJ2-7

CDR3 DNA: TGCGCCAGCAGTGAGGGGGCTAGCGGGAGATGGAATGAGCAGTTCTTC
CDR3 protein: CASSEGASGRWNEQFF
D gene: TRBD2
V gene: TRBV10-1
clone size: -
J gene: TRBJ2-1

CDR3 DNA: TGCAGTGCTAGAGCTTCGAGGAAAGCTTTCTTT
CDR3 protein: CSARASRKAFF
D gene: -
V gene: TRBV20-1
clone size: many
J gene: TRBJ1-1

CDR3 DNA: TGCGCCAGCAGTGAATTGGTCGTTAGCAATCAGCCCCAGCATTTT
CDR3 protein: CASSELVVSNQPQHF
D gene: -
V gene: TRBV10-1
clone size: many
J gene: TRBJ1-5

CDR3 DNA: TGTGCCAGCAGCCAAGAAGGCTCCCAAGAGACCCAGTACTTC
CDR3 protein: CASSQEGSQETQYF
D gene: -
V gene: TRBV4-2
clone size: -
J gene: TRBJ2-5

CDR3 DNA: TGTGCCAGCGCGAGACGGAAAGGGGACACCATATATTTT
CDR3 protein: CASARRKGDTIYF
D gene: -
V gene: TRBV6-1
clone size: many
J gene: TRBJ1-3

CDR3 DNA: TGTGCCAGCAGCGCCCCGGGGCGGGAGAGAGATACGCAGTATTTT
CDR3 protein: CASSAPGRERDTQYF
D gene: TRBD2
V gene: TRBV9
clone size: -
J gene: TRBJ2-3

CDR3 DNA: TGTGCCACCAGCAGTGAGGGACTAGCGGGACCGAACACCGGGGAGCTGTTTTTT
CDR3 protein: CATSSEGLAGPNTGELFF
D gene: TRBD2
V gene: TRBV15
clone size: few
J gene: TRBJ2-2

CDR3 DNA: TGTGCCAGCAGTTACGGTACAGGGCCCGCCTACGAGCAGTACTTC
CDR3 protein: CASSYGTGPAYEQYF
D gene: -
V gene: TRBV6-6
clone size: many
J gene: TRBJ2-7

CDR3 DNA: TGTGCCAGCAGTCCCTCGGTGAACTATGGCTACACCTTC
CDR3 protein: CASSPSVNYGYTF
D gene: -
V gene: TRBV27
clone size: many
J gene: TRBJ1-2

CDR3 DNA: TGTGCCACGAGAAACGAAGCGGGAAATGAGCAGTTCTTC
CDR3 protein: CATRNEAGNEQFF
D gene: TRBD2
V gene: TRBV24-1
clone size: many
J gene: TRBJ2-1

CDR3 DNA: TGTGCCACCAGTGCCCTAGCGGGAGGGCCTAATGAGCAGTTCTTC
CDR3 protein: CATSALAGGPNEQFF
D gene: TRBD2
V gene: TRBV24-1
clone size: -
J gene: TRBJ2-1

CDR3 DNA: TGTGCCAGCAGCCAAGAACTTGGCGGTAACTACAATGAGCAGTTCTTC
CDR3 protein: CASSQELGGNYNEQFF
D gene: -
V gene: TRBV14
clone size: many
J gene: TRBJ2-1

CDR3 DNA: TGTGCCAGCAGTTTTTCTTATGAGCAGTTCTTC
CDR3 protein: CASSFSYEQFF
D gene: -
V gene: TRBV12-3/TRBV12-4
clone size: many
J gene: TRBJ2-1

CDR3 DNA: TGTGCCAGCAGCCAAGGGACGGACTATGGCTACACCTTC
CDR3 protein: CASSQGTDYGYTF
D gene: -
V gene: TRBV4-2
clone size: few
J gene: TRBJ1-2

CDR3 DNA: TGTGCCAGCGGTTTAGCGGGAGGGGGGACAGATACGCAGTATTTT
CDR3 protein: CASGLAGGGTDTQYF
D gene: TRBD2
V gene: TRBV28
clone size: -
J gene: TRBJ2-3

CDR3 DNA: TGTGCCAGCAGCCAAGATGACAGGGGTAGGTCACCCCTCCACTTT
CDR3 protein: CASSQDDRGRSPLHF
D gene: TRBD1
V gene: TRBV3-1
clone size: -
J gene: TRBJ1-6

CDR3 DNA: TGTGCCAGCAGCCTGGGACTGCAGGTCGCTGGGGCCAACGTCCTGACTTTC
CDR3 protein: CASSLGLQVAGANVLTF
D gene: -
V gene: TRBV7-9
clone size: -
J gene: TRBJ2-6

CDR3 DNA: TGTGCCATCAGTGACTTTTCACTCAATGGCTACACCTTC
CDR3 protein: CAISDFSLNGYTF
D gene: -
V gene: TRBV10-3
clone size: many
J gene: TRBJ1-2

CDR3 DNA: TGTGCCAGCAGCAAGACTAGCGGGAGAGACACCGGGGAGCTGTTTTTT
CDR3 protein: CASSKTSGRDTGELFF
D gene: TRBD2
V gene: TRBV2
clone size: many
J gene: TRBJ2-2

CDR3 DNA: TGCAGTGCTAGATGGCCGGGTGGATACAATGAGCAGTTCTTC
CDR3 protein: CSARWPGGYNEQFF
D gene: -
V gene: TRBV20-1
clone size: many
J gene: TRBJ2-1

CDR3 DNA: TGCAGCGTTGAAGATTTGCGACATGAAGAGACCCAGTACTTC
CDR3 protein: CSVEDLRHEETQYF
D gene: -
V gene: TRBV29-1
clone size: few
J gene: TRBJ2-5

CDR3 DNA: TGTGCCGTCGGCTTGAACACTGAAGCTTTCTTT
CDR3 protein: CAVGLNTEAFF
D gene: -
V gene: TRBV27
clone size: many
J gene: TRBJ1-1

CDR3 DNA: TGTGCCAGCAGTTTGCGGCAGCAGCAGTTCTTC
CDR3 protein: CASSLRQQQFF
D gene: -
V gene: TRBV27
clone size: -
J gene: TRBJ2-1

CDR3 DNA: TGTGCCAGCAGCTTAGCCACCACTAGTACGCCCTACGAGCAGTACTTC
CDR3 protein: CASSLATTSTPYEQYF
D gene: -
V gene: TRBV7-9
clone size: many
J gene: TRBJ2-7

CDR3 DNA: TGCGCCAGCAGCCAGCTCGACATGGGGTTCGCACAGCCCCAGCATTTT
CDR3 protein: CASSQLDMGFAQPQHF
D gene: -
V gene: TRBV4-1
clone size: many
J gene: TRBJ1-5

CDR3 DNA: TGTGCCAGCAGTGAAGCGGGGGGTCAGAGAAACACCATATATTTT
CDR3 protein: CASSEAGGQRNTIYF
D gene: -
V gene: TRBV2
clone size: many
J gene: TRBJ1-3